What follows are 14 T cell receptor beta chains derived from one specimen sequenced in a study of CD8 T cells in Susac syndrome. RNA was extracted with the RNeasy kit, and a quantity of roughly 0.5 to 1 ug was reverse transcribed using random hexamers. TCRdb passed the immunoSEQ multiplex PCR reads through MiXCR, listing each CDR3 protein once. The sample records hundreds of thousands of distinct CDR3 sequences, more than 80% being singletons. The sample consisted of CD8+ T cells from PBMCs. The receptor set was obtained from a human donor with multiple sclerosis.

The genes are TRBV5-4 and TRBJ2-1; 8 bases agree with TRBD1. CDR1 is SGHNT, CDR2 YYREEE, per germline (reference sequence). Germline trimming cut 4 bases from V and 1 base from J; bases unmatched to any gene: 4. This CDR3 has 15 residues. The CDR3 DNA follows: TGTGCCAGCAGCGGGGGGACAGGATCCTACAATGAGCAGTTCTTC. Its protein product is CASSGGTGSYNEQFF. Complete variable domain (other parts from reference TRBV5-4 and TRBJ2-1): ETGVTQSPTHLIKTRGQQVTLRCSSQSGHNTVSWYQQALGQGPQFIFQYYREEENGRGNFPPRFSGLQFPNYSSELNVNALELDDSALYLCASSGGTGSYNEQFFGPGTRLTVL.

The J gene is TRBJ2-5, the V gene TRBV5-4; 14 bases agree with TRBD2. CDR3 length: 17 residues. J was trimmed by 10 bases and V by 4 bases; bases with no gene match: 15. Germline V lookup: CDR1 SGHNT, CDR2 YYREEE (reference sequence). CDR3 nucleotide sequence: TGTGCCAGCAGCACCGGGACAGGGGGACTAGCGGGAGAGTACCAGTACTTC. It encodes CASSTGTGGLAGEYQYF.

The V and J genes are TRBV2 and TRBJ1-1, with D uncertain. Trimming pared 4 bases from V and 0 bases from J, leaving 9 bases between. Germline loops: CDR1 SNHLY, CDR2 FYNNEI. The CDR3 length is 14 residues. CDR3 residues: CASSVDYMNTEAFF. The CDR3 bases are TGTGCCAGCAGTGTGGATTATATGAACACTGAAGCTTTCTTT.

This chain connects TRBV7-4 to TRBJ2-6, with D possibly being TRBD1 or TRBD2 (6 bases each). The V end was cut by 5 bases, the J end by 4 bases, with 15 bases between. There are 16 residues in the CDR3. The germline V gene encodes CDR1 SGHVT and CDR2 SQSDAQ. The CDR3 nucleotides are TGTGCCAGCAGCCCTAGGGGGGCCTCGGGGGCCAACGTCCTGACTTTC. Protein product: CASSPRGASGANVLTF.

The V call is TRBV11-2, the J call TRBJ2-5; no reliable D call. The germline gives CDR1 SGHAT, CDR2 FQNNGV. The CDR3 consists of 13 residues. Deletions cut 2 bases from V and 7 bases from J, with 11 bases between. As DNA, the CDR3 is TGTGCCAGCAGCTTATGGGCCGCCTCGACCCAGTACTTC. This translates into CASSLWAASTQYF.

This sequence joins TRBV4-1 and TRBJ2-7, with a tentative D call TRBD1 (6 bases). The V end was cut by 0 bases, the J end by 2 bases, with 14 bases between. The germline CDR1 and CDR2 sequences are MGHRA and YSYEKL. CDR3 size: 16 residues. The CDR3 DNA follows: TGCGCCAGCAGCCAAGAAGACAGGAGGTCCGCCTACGAGCAGTACTTC. The encoded protein is CASSQEDRRSAYEQYF.

The chain has TRBV11-1 and TRBJ2-1; no reliable D call. The germline V and J ends were trimmed by 7 bases and 6 bases, with 19 bases remaining between them. The CDR3 spans 15 residues. Germline V lookup: CDR1 SGHAT, CDR2 FQDESV (reference sequence). For the CDR3, the DNA is TGTGCCAGCACCGATCTAGTCGCCGCTAGCAATGAGCAGTTCTTC. Protein sequence: CASTDLVAASNEQFF.

In this sample, this clonotype turned up a few times. V gene TRBV19 combines with J gene TRBJ1-1; perhaps TRBD1 as D (6 bases). The CDR3 is 14 residues long. The V end was cut by 5 bases, the J end by 0 bases, with 10 bases between. CDR1 and CDR2 from the germline V gene are LNHDA and SQIVND (reference sequence). In DNA, the CDR3 is TGTGCCAGTAGTGCGGACAGCATGAACACTGAAGCTTTCTTT. It translates to CASSADSMNTEAFF.

The chain recombines TRBV5-1 with TRBJ2-3, with TRBD2 identical over 7 bases. The germline V gene has CDR1 SGHRS and CDR2 YFSETQ. With V trimmed by 5 bases and J by 2 bases, 8 bases remained unmatched. The CDR3 covers 15 residues. The CDR3 loop reads CASRSLAEDTDTQYF. The CDR3 nucleotides are TGCGCCAGCAGGTCTCTAGCGGAGGACACAGATACGCAGTATTTT.

The CDR3 loop reads CASRGIVNTEAFF. Here the CDR3 DNA reads TGTGCCAGCAGGGGTATCGTGAACACTGAAGCTTTCTTT. The chain has TRBV6-5 and TRBJ1-1; D unresolved. The CDR3 sequence is 13 residues long. Trimming shortened V by 6 bases and J by 0 bases, and 8 bases separated the two germline ends. Per germline, CDR1 MNHEY and CDR2 SVGAGI.

The gene calls are TRBV9 and TRBJ1-4; 8 bases match TRBD1. V lost 3 bases and J lost 0; bases outside the gene matches: 4. Germline V gene sequence: CDR1 SGDLS, CDR2 YYNGEE. The length of the CDR3 is 16 residues. The CDR3 DNA sequence: TGTGCCAGCAGCGGGACAGGGTTTGCAACTAATGAAAAACTGTTTTTT. Protein sequence: CASSGTGFATNEKLFF. The full variable domain, in which reference TRBV9 and TRBJ1-4 provide the parts outside the CDR3, is DSGVTQTPKHLITATGQRVTLRCSPRSGDLSVYWYQQSLDQGLQFLIQYYNGEERAKGNILERFSAQQFPDLHSELNLSSLELGDSALYFCASSGTGFATNEKLFFGSGTQLSVL.

This chain links TRBV20-1 with TRBJ2-7; tentatively, D is TRBD1 (7 bases). The germline V gene has CDR1 DFQATT and CDR2 SNEGSKA (reference sequence). Trimming took off 6 bases at V and 3 bases at J, with 21 bases between the two ends. The CDR3 contains 15 residues. For the CDR3, the DNA is TGCAGTGCGCGGGACAGAAAAACCGAAGGCTACGAGCAGTACTTC. Translation gives CSARDRKTEGYEQYF.

The chain employs TRBV30 and TRBJ2-7; tentatively, D is TRBD1 (6 bases). Germline CDR1 is GTSNPN and CDR2 is SVGIG (reference sequence). CDR3 length equals 14 residues. The V end was cut by 5 bases, the J end by 0 bases, with 14 bases between. CDR3 amino acids: CAWSHTGRSYEQYF. The CDR3 nucleotides read TGTGCCTGGTCGCATACAGGGCGCTCCTACGAGCAGTACTTC.

This clonotype was recorded once. The chain is built from TRBV5-1 and TRBJ2-7; 9 bases map to TRBD1. CDR3 length: 16 residues. J was trimmed by 3 bases and V by 3 bases; bases with no gene match: 10. Germline V lookup: CDR1 SGHRS, CDR2 YFSETQ. CDR3 nucleotides: TGCGCCAGCAGCTACGGAGGACAGGGGTACGACTACGAGCAGTACTTC. This gives the protein CASSYGGQGYDYEQYF.